Sequencing of this T cell receptor (beta chain) was carried out in a study of T cell responses to AZD1222 COVID-19 vaccine. Study results and limitations: Only a handful of individuals given AZD1222 were seropositive at baseline. Unmutated variant regions reportedly attract nearly half of all spike-specific TCRs. In all cases, repertoires were sampled only after the peak T cell response. Donors were mostly white British, more females; clonal diversity possibly underestimated.

With 1 base clipped from V and 1 base from J, the junction kept 6 bases outside the gene matches. Germline lookup yields CDR1 SGHRS and CDR2 YFSETQ. This CDR3 has 16 residues. On this clone: The antigen remains undetermined.

Measured with immunoSEQ multiplex PCR; TCRdb has only the in-frame clones, and not every one. The data contain some 100,000 clones, more than 75% of them seen just once; the ten biggest clones take up more than 8.5%. The starting material was peripheral blood, obtained on day 0 of AZD1222 vaccination. The clonotype comes from an adult in good health. V is TRBV5-1 and J is TRBJ1-1; 8 nucleotides match TRBD1. The CDR3 here is CASSLSMDRANTEAFF. The CDR3 DNA follows: TGCGCCAGCAGCTTGTCGATGGACAGGGCGAACACTGAAGCTTTCTTT.